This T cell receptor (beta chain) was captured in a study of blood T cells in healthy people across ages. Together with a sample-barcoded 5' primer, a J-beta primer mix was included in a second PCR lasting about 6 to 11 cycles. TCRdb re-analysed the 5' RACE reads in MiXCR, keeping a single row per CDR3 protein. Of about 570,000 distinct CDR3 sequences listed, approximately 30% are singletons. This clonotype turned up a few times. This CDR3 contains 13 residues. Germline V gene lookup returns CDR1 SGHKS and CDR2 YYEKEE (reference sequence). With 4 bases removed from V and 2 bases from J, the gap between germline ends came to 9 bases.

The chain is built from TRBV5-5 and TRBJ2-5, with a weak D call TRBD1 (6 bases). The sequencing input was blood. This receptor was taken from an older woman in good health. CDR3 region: CASSTDSQETQYF. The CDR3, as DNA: TGTGCCAGCAGCACGGACAGTCAAGAGACCCAGTACTTC.